This TCR beta chain derives from a study of cytomegalovirus exposure and HLA in healthy donors. Findings and limits, study-wide: A later analysis appeared to link common viral pathogens to several of the most significant clusters. The classifier, whose performance was assessed in both the original and validation cohorts, reportedly diagnosed cytomegalovirus status with high specificity and sensitivity.

Primers included in the PCR were 60 Vbeta and 13 Jbeta primers. Profiled with immunoSEQ multiplex PCR; TCRdb holds only in-frame clones, not every one. Of some 92,000 clones listed, about four fifths were seen once; the top ten hold about a tenth. The CDR3 totals 18 residues. CDR1 and CDR2 from the germline V gene are MGHRA and YSYEKL. V lost 0 bases to trimming and J lost 3 bases; unmatched junction nucleotides: 10. With regard to this clone: The antigen remains unidentified.

The chain carries TRBV4-1 and TRBJ1-4; 7 bases fit TRBD1. The specimen was PBMCs. The sequence derives from a man in his late teens or twenties in good health and CMV-seropositive. The CDR3 region has the DNA TGCGCCAGCAGCCAAGATAGCCCAGGGGGGTTTGCTAATGAAAAACTGTTTTTT. The encoded protein is CASSQDSPGGFANEKLFF.